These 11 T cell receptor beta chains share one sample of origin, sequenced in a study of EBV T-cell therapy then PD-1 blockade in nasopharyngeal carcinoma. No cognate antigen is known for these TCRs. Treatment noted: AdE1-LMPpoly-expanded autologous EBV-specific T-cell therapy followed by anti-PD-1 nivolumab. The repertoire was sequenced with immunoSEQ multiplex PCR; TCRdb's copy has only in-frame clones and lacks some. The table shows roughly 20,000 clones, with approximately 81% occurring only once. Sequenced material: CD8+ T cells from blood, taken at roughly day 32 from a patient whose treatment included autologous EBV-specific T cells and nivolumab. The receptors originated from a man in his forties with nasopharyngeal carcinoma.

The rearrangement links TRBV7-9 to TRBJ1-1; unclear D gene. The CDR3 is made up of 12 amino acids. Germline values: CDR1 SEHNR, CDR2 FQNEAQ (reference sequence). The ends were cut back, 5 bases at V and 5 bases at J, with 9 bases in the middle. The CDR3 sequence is CASSGVGTEAFF. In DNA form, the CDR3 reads TGTGCCAGCAGCGGGGTAGGAACTGAAGCTTTCTTT. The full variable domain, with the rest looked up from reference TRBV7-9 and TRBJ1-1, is DTGVSQNPRHKITKRGQNVTFRCDPISEHNRLYWYRQTLGQGPEFLTYFQNEAQLEKSRLLSDRFSAERPKGSFSTLEIQRTEQGDSAMYLCASSGVGTEAFFGQGTRLTVV.

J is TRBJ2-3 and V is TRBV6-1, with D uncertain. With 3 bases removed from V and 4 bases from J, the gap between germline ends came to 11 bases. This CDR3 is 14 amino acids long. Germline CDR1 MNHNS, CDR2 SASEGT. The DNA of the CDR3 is TGTGCCAGCAGTGAGACCACAGAGGCAGATACGCAGTATTTT. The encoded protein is CASSETTEADTQYF.

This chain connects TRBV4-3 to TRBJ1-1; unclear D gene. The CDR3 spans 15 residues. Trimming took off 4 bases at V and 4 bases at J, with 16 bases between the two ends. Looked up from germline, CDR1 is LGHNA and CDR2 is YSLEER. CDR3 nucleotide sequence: TGCGCCAGCAGCCTTGAGGTGATTGGCGGCACTGAAGCTTTCTTT. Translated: CASSLEVIGGTEAFF.

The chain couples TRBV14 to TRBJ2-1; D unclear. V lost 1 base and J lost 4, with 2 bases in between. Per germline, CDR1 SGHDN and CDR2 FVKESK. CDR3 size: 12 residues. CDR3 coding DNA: TGTGCCAGCAGCCAAGTTTACAATGAGCAGTTCTTC. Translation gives CASSQVYNEQFF.

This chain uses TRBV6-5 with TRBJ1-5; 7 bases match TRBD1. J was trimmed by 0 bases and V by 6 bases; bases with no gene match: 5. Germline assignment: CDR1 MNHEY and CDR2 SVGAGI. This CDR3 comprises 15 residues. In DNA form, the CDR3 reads TGTGCCAGCAGATACAGGGGAGATAGCAATCAGCCCCAGCATTTT. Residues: CASRYRGDSNQPQHF.

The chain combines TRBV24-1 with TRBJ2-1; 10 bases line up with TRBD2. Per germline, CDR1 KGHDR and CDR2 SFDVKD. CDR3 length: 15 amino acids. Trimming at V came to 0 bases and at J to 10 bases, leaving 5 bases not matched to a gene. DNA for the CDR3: TGTGCCACCAGTGATTTGAGACTAGCGGGCGTCGAGCAGTTCTTC. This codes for CATSDLRLAGVEQFF.

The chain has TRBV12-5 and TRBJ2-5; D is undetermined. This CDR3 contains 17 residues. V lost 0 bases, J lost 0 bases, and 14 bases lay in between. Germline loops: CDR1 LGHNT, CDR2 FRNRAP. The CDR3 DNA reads TGTGCTAGTGGTTTGGTAACGGAACATGGGTACCAAGAGACCCAGTACTTC. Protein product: CASGLVTEHGYQETQYF. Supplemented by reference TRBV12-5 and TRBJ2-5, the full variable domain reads DARVTQTPRHKVTEMGQEVTMRCQPILGHNTVFWYRQTMMQGLELLAYFRNRAPLDDSGMPKDRFSAEMPDATLATLKIQPSEPRDSAVYFCASGLVTEHGYQETQYFGPGTRLLVL.

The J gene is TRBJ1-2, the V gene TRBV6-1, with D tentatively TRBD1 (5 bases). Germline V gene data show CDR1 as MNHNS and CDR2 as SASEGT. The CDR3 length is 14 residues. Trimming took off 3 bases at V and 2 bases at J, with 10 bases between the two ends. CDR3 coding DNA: TGTGCCAGCAGTGACCGGGGCTGGAACTATGGCTACACCTTC. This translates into CASSDRGWNYGYTF.

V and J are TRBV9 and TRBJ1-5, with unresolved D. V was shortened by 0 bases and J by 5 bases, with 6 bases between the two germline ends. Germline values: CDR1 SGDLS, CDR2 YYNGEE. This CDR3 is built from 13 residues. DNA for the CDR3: TGTGCCAGCAGCGTAGAAGCCTATCAGCCCCAGCATTTT. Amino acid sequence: CASSVEAYQPQHF.

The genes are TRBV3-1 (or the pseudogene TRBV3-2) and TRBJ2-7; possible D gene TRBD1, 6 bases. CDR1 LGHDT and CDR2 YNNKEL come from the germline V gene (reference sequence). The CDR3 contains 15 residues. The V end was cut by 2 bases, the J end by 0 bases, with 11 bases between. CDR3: CASSQRQESSYEQYF. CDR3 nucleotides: TGTGCCAGCAGCCAACGACAGGAGAGCTCCTACGAGCAGTACTTC.

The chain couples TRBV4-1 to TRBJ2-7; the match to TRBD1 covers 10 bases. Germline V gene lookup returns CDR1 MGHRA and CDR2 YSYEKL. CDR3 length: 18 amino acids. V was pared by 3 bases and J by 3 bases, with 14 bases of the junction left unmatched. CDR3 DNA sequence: TGCGCCAGCAGCCAGAGACTCGACAGGGGGCGCGAAGGCTACGAGCAGTACTTC. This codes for CASSQRLDRGREGYEQYF.